The T cell receptor beta chain under discussion was sequenced for a study of T cell responses to AZD1222 COVID-19 vaccine. On this clone itself: What it binds is unknown.

Method: immunoSEQ multiplex PCR; TCRdb's copy keeps in-frame clones and lacks some. The sample has 150,000 to 200,000 clones, about nine tenths seen once. Study findings and constraints: Scientists sampled the repertoires only once the peak T cell response had passed. There were mostly white British donors and more females than males, and clonal diversity was possibly underestimated. Epitopes outside B.1.351 and B.1.1.7 mutated regions reportedly drew nearly half of spike TCRs. Baseline testing showed seropositivity in only six AZD1222 recipients.

Between the trimmed V and J ends, which lost 5 bases and 4 bases, there was a span of 11 bases. The CDR3 is made up of 14 amino acids. Germline V gives CDR1 MNHEY, CDR2 SMNVEV (reference sequence). This chain joins TRBV27 and TRBJ1-4; D call uncertain. The specimen was peripheral blood, collected on day 0 of AZD1222 vaccination. This TCR derives from an adult in good health. The CDR3 DNA reads as TGTGCCAGCAGTAGTCTCGAGGATAATGAAAAACTGTTTTTT. It encodes CASSSLEDNEKLFF.